This T cell receptor beta chain stems from a study of T cell repertoires in cytomegalovirus infection. Study-wide background: CMV epitopes in the study were HLA-C-restricted (recently identified) and HLA-B-restricted (well studied). Shared public TCR beta signatures pointed to both CMV infection and a matching HLA type.

This CDR3 comprises 15 residues. For this clonotype: What it recognizes is unknown. At one end the junction does not follow the germline gene, possibly because of a read error.

Points from the study as a whole: HLA-C-restricted CMV-specific TCR beta clonotypes were dominant in the ex vivo response.

TCRdb reprocessed the reads via MiXCR and lists one record per CDR3 protein. The sample includes some 480,000 distinct CDR3 sequences, more than 30% of them seen just once. V and J are TRBV5-3 and TRBJ2-3; the match to TRBD2 covers 9 bases. TRBV5-3 is given ORF status, its function remaining uncertain. This clonotype was sampled from a human donor in good health (CMV status not recorded). Some clones in this sample may be carry-over from other donors' samples. The input for sequencing was cultured PBMCs, taken from culture after CMV antigen stimulation. Here the CDR3 DNA reads TGTGCCAGCAGCTTGGTCGGACTAGCGATGGATACGCAGTATTTT. It yields the protein CASSLVGLAMDTQYF.